The rows below give T cell receptor beta chains drawn from one sample of a study of T cell responses to AZD1222 COVID-19 vaccine. Profiled with immunoSEQ multiplex PCR; TCRdb holds only in-frame clones, not every one. The sample contains around 63,000 clones, around 86% of which appear only once. The input for sequencing was peripheral blood, taken on day 0 of AZD1222 vaccination. Source of these receptors: an adult in good health. The CDR3 runs from the conserved cysteine through the conserved F or W.

v_gene	j_gene	CDR3aa
TRBV27	TRBJ1-2	CASSPTGLVGYGYTF
TRBV6-4	TRBJ2-2	CASSRQGGTGELFF
TRBV5-6	TRBJ1-5	CASSLFGRGQQGNQPQHF
TRBV6-5	TRBJ1-2	CASSSGALAYGYTF
TRBV6-1	TRBJ2-3	CASSEEIGGRGFTDTQYF
TRBV19	TRBJ2-2	CASRQGGGELFF
TRBV14	TRBJ1-2	CASSHPSGRGRERNYGYTF
TRBV27	TRBJ1-6	CASTRGNSPLHF
TRBV27	TRBJ2-2	CASHRGFTGELFF
TRBV7-9	TRBJ1-4	CASSLKTTGVFEKLFF
TRBV7-7	TRBJ1-2	CASSGPSPGQANYGYTF
TRBV5-1	TRBJ1-2	CASSAGEGQPLYGYTF
TRBV11-2	TRBJ2-7	CASRSDGRGLVEQYF
TRBV11-2	TRBJ2-7	CASSQAGGVSPLSYEQYF
TRBV6-6	TRBJ1-6	CASSSNRADSPLHF
TRBV3-1/TRBV3-2	TRBJ1-2	CASSQHRGDYGYTF
TRBV7-9	TRBJ2-1	CASSLSPVFYNEQFF
TRBV6-1	TRBJ1-3	CASSDQGAGNTIYF
TRBV6-5	TRBJ2-3	CASSYSYTASTDTQYF
TRBV15	TRBJ1-5	CATSSPAFKNQPQHF
TRBV30	TRBJ2-2	CAWSVSQGLTGELFF
TRBV3-1/TRBV3-2	TRBJ2-3	CASSQGTGNTQYF
TRBV5-8	TRBJ2-1	CASSTSLSMGNEQFF
TRBV2	TRBJ1-5	CASSGYSNQPQHF
TRBV5-1	TRBJ2-2	CASSLAGTGNTGELFF
TRBV18	TRBJ1-4	CASSPSAGATNEKLFF
TRBV28	TRBJ1-2	CASSSGTGVYGYTF
TRBV18	TRBJ1-5	CASSPTGTVYSNQPQHF
TRBV6-2/TRBV6-3	TRBJ1-1	CASSSRGHLNTEAFF
TRBV6-1	TRBJ2-1	CASSETPLRYNEQFF
TRBV5-4	TRBJ1-1	CASRYGDRARGEAFF
TRBV11-2	TRBJ1-5	CASSSHGNQPQHF
TRBV7-3	TRBJ1-2	CASSLTGLRDSNDGYTF
TRBV18	TRBJ2-3	CASPGESPTDTQYF
TRBV28	TRBJ1-4	CASSKKGAGLWEKLFF
TRBV7-2	TRBJ1-5	CASSPNGNQPQHF
TRBV5-4	TRBJ2-7	CASGKDPAGYEQYF
TRBV4-2	TRBJ1-6	CASSQAILGGSPLHF
TRBV5-1	TRBJ1-1	CASSLVGTVNTEAFF
TRBV7-8	TRBJ1-3	CASSSPDSTGNTIYF
TRBV3-1/TRBV3-2	TRBJ2-1	CASSQGGVISYEQFF
TRBV28	TRBJ1-2	CASTSGGLGGLNYGYTF
TRBV28	TRBJ2-7	CASSLARQNEQYF
TRBV11-2	TRBJ2-1	CASNPRGSSSYNEQFF
TRBV2	TRBJ1-1	CASSRTGVSSEAFF
TRBV20-1	TRBJ1-1	CSARGVPEAFF
TRBV3-1/TRBV3-2	TRBJ2-7	CASSPGWGNPYEQYF
TRBV4-1	TRBJ1-5	CASSQEGALAQPQHF
TRBV3-1/TRBV3-2	TRBJ2-5	CASRGFFGRGDETQYF
TRBV5-1	TRBJ2-2	CASSLDLAGTGELFF
TRBV19	TRBJ1-2	CASSIAGTGGFGYTF
TRBV11-2	TRBJ1-2	CASNGGRGYTF
TRBV9	TRBJ1-5	CASSDRGDNQPQHF
TRBV19	TRBJ1-2	CASSPRGTDYGYTF
TRBV5-6	TRBJ1-5	CASSSGQGRLSNQPQHF
TRBV18	TRBJ2-5	CASSPSGGRQETQYF
TRBV6-5	TRBJ1-3	CASGKQGTGNTIYF